The clone carrying this T cell receptor beta chain was seen repeatedly, ten times or more. Its antigen remains unidentified. This sample stems from a study of T cell repertoires in cytomegalovirus infection. Turning to the study itself: CMV infection plus the matching HLA type was flagged by public TCR beta signatures.

Study results and limitations: What dominated the ex vivo response were HLA-C-restricted CMV-specific TCR beta clonotypes. Cumulative public TCR beta family frequency identified CMV carriers with the relevant HLA.

TCRdb reprocessed the reads with MiXCR, giving one entry per CDR3 protein. The data hold 400,000 or so distinct CDR3 sequences, with roughly 30% observed a single time. V gave up 3 bases and J gave up 4 bases; unmatched junction bases: 4. There are 15 residues in the CDR3. Germline V lookup: CDR1 SEHNR, CDR2 FQNEAQ (reference sequence). This TCR was recovered from a human donor in good health (CMV status not recorded). Some clones in this sample may be carry-over from other donors' samples. The specimen sequenced was PBMCs. The rearrangement uses TRBV7-9 and TRBJ2-2, with 8 bases lining up with TRBD1. The CDR3 sequence is CASSLGQGATGELFF. In nucleotides, the CDR3 is TGTGCCAGCAGCTTGGGCCAGGGGGCCACCGGGGAGCTGTTTTTT. The variable domain in full, completed from reference TRBV7-9 and TRBJ2-2, reads DTGVSQNPRHKITKRGQNVTFRCDPISEHNRLYWYRQTLGQGPEFLTYFQNEAQLEKSRLLSDRFSAERPKGSFSTLEIQRTEQGDSAMYLCASSLGQGATGELFFGEGSRLTVL.